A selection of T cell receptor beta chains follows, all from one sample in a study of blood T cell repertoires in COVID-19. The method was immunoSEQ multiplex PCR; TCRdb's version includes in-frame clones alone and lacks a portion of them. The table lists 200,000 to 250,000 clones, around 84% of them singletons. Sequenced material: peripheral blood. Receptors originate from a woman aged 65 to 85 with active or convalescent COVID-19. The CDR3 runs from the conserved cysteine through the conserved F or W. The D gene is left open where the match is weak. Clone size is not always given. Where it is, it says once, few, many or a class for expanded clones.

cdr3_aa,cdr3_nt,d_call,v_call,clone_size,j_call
CASSQDHGTGLEKLFF,TGTGCCAGCAGCCAGGACCACGGGACAGGGCTTGAAAAACTGTTTTTT,TRBD1,TRBV5-4,once,TRBJ1-4
CASSLNGVAEAFF,TGTGCCAGCAGCTTAAACGGGGTGGCTGAAGCTTTCTTT,.,TRBV7-6,.,TRBJ1-1
CASSTTGRETDTQYF,TGTGCCAGCAGTACAACAGGGAGGGAGACAGATACGCAGTATTTT,.,TRBV27,.,TRBJ2-3
CASSFRTLSYNEQFF,TGTGCCAGCAGCTTCCGGACATTATCCTACAATGAGCAGTTCTTC,.,TRBV5-6,.,TRBJ2-1
CASSQDPGGLNTQYF,TGTGCCAGCAGCCAAGATCCGGGGGGGCTGAATACGCAGTATTTT,TRBD2,TRBV3-1/TRBV3-2,.,TRBJ2-3
CASSSGTTYEQYF,TGCGCCAGCAGCTCCGGGACTACCTACGAGCAGTACTTC,TRBD2,TRBV5-1,few,TRBJ2-7
CASTLTGEPSNGGYTF,TGCGCCAGCACTTTGACAGGGGAGCCAAGCAATGGTGGCTACACCTTC,TRBD1,TRBV10-2,.,TRBJ1-2
CASSTRQGKNTEAFF,TGTGCCAGCAGCACCCGACAGGGGAAGAACACTGAAGCTTTCTTT,TRBD1,TRBV9,once,TRBJ1-1
CASSPQNEAFF,TGTGCCAGCAGTCCCCAGAATGAAGCTTTCTTT,.,TRBV6-5,.,TRBJ1-1
CASSLRLAVRETQYF,TGTGCCAGCAGCTTAAGGCTAGCGGTCCGGGAGACCCAGTACTTC,TRBD2,TRBV11-2,.,TRBJ2-5
CASSAQTGDDTEAFF,TGTGCCAGCAGCGCCCAGACAGGGGACGACACTGAAGCTTTCTTT,TRBD1,TRBV9,.,TRBJ1-1
CATSRVSGGRAVSNQPQHF,TGTGCCACCAGCAGAGTTTCGGGCGGCAGGGCGGTTTCCAATCAGCCCCAGCATTTT,.,TRBV15,.,TRBJ1-5
CASSPRQGGTDTQYF,TGTGCCAGCAGCCCCAGACAGGGGGGCACAGATACGCAGTATTTT,TRBD1,TRBV9,.,TRBJ2-3
CASSSRGTEAFF,TGCGCCAGCAGCTCACGGGGGACTGAAGCTTTCTTT,.,TRBV5-1,.,TRBJ1-1
CATRERGPNTEAFF,TGTGCCACCAGAGAAAGGGGCCCGAACACTGAAGCTTTCTTT,.,TRBV24-1,.,TRBJ1-1
CASSLTGTNTGELFF,TGTGCCAGCAGCTTAACAGGGACCAACACCGGGGAGCTGTTTTTT,.,TRBV9,.,TRBJ2-2
CASSLELAGHEQFF,TGTGCCAGCAGCTTAGAACTAGCGGGGCACGAGCAGTTCTTC,TRBD2,TRBV7-9,.,TRBJ2-1
CASSQDLGTGVSPLHF,TGCGCCAGCAGCCAAGATTTAGGGACAGGGGTTTCACCCCTCCACTTT,TRBD1,TRBV4-3,once,TRBJ1-6
CATSVPASGYTDTQYF,TGTGCCACCAGTGTTCCAGCTAGCGGTTACACAGATACGCAGTATTTT,TRBD2,TRBV24-1,.,TRBJ2-3
CATSPGVTGELFF,TGTGCCACCAGTCCCGGGGTGACCGGGGAGCTGTTTTTT,.,TRBV24-1,.,TRBJ2-2